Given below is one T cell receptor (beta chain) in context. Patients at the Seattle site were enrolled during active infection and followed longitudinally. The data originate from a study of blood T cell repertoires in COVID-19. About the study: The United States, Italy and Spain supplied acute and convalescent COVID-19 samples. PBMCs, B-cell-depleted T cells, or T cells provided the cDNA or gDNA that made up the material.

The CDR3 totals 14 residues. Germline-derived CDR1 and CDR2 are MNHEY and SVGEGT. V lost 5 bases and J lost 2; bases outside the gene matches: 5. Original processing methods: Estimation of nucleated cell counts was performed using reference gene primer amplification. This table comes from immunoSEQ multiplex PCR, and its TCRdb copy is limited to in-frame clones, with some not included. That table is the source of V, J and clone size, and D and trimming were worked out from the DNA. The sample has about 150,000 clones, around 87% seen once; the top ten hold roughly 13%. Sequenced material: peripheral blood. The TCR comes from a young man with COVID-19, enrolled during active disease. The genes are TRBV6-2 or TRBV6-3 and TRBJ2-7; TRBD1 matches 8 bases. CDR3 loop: CASSQGTGAYEQYF. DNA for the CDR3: TGTGCCAGCAGTCAAGGGACAGGAGCCTACGAGCAGTACTTC.